Below are 11 T cell receptor beta chains sequenced from a single sample in a study of identical twins. Each CDR3 protein gets one entry after TCRdb re-called the 5' RACE reads with MiXCR. The sample carries about 890,000 distinct CDR3 sequences, roughly an eighth recorded once. These data are also associated with another study on yellow fever vaccine responses in identical twins.

The sample consisted of PBMCs. Every receptor here comes from a woman aged 18-35 years in good health.

Only a few counts were recorded for this clonotype. The chain is built from TRBV9 and TRBJ2-2, with TRBD2 identical over 11 bases. V lost 2 bases to trimming and J lost 8 bases; unmatched junction nucleotides: 11. The CDR3 is 17 residues long. Germline V gene data show CDR1 as SGDLS and CDR2 as YYNGEE. CDR3 loop: CASSVGEGLAGRGELFF. The CDR3 DNA follows: TGTGCCAGCAGCGTCGGGGAAGGACTAGCGGGCAGAGGGGAGCTGTTTTTT.

This clonotype has at least ten counts. The V call is TRBV12-3 or TRBV12-4, the J call TRBJ1-1; D perhaps matches TRBD1 (5 bases). CDR3 length equals 16 residues. V shed 3 bases and J shed 1 base, with 15 bases lying between them. CDR3: CASSFMAVGGNTEAFF. CDR3 sequence (DNA): TGTGCCAGCAGTTTTATGGCTGTCGGGGGGAACACTGAAGCTTTCTTT.

V is TRBV29-1 and J is TRBJ2-7; TRBD2 aligns across 9 bases. This CDR3 comprises 15 residues. With V trimmed by 1 base and J by 0 bases, 4 bases remained unmatched. CDR1 SQVTM and CDR2 ANQGSEA come from the germline V gene. The CDR3 DNA sequence: TGCAGCGTTGAAGTCTCTAGCGGGGTCTCCTACGAGCAGTACTTC. It translates to CSVEVSSGVSYEQYF.

The gene calls are TRBV5-5 and TRBJ2-5, with D unresolved. In germline, CDR1 is SGHKS, CDR2 YYEKEE (reference sequence). V lost 4 bases to trimming and J lost 3 bases, with 16 bases between them. The CDR3 sequence is 15 residues long. The chain's CDR3 is CASSLRPAVEETQYF. In nucleotides, the CDR3 is TGTGCCAGCAGCCTGCGCCCGGCGGTAGAAGAGACCCAGTACTTC.

In this sample, this clonotype turned up a few times. The V and J genes are TRBV6-2 or TRBV6-3 and TRBJ2-1; 7 nucleotides line up with TRBD2. Germline V gene data show CDR1 as MNHEY and CDR2 as SVGEGT. The CDR3 totals 16 residues. Germline trimming cut 6 bases from V and 7 bases from J; bases unmatched to any gene: 15. DNA for the CDR3: TGTGCCAGCAGGGGATTTGGGGGGGTCCCAGGGAATGAGCAGTTCTTC. Amino acids: CASRGFGGVPGNEQFF.

This chain joins TRBV5-1 and TRBJ2-6, with a tentative D call TRBD2 (5 bases). The CDR3 loop spans 17 amino acids. V was pared by 0 bases and J by 0 bases, with 10 bases between. The germline V gene encodes CDR1 SGHRS and CDR2 YFSETQ. CDR3 region: CASSLGSGFSGANVLTF. DNA of the CDR3: TGCGCCAGCAGCTTGGGATCGGGGTTCTCTGGGGCCAACGTCCTGACTTTC.

There are a few counts of this clonotype. The CDR3 reads CATEGEHHNEQFF. The DNA for the CDR3 is TGTGCCACCGAGGGGGAACATCACAATGAGCAGTTCTTC. V usage is TRBV24-1 and J usage is TRBJ2-1; D is possibly TRBD1 (6 bases). Trimming pared 9 bases from V and 5 bases from J, leaving 13 bases between. Germline-derived CDR1 and CDR2 are KGHDR and SFDVKD. The CDR3 is made up of 13 amino acids.

This clonotype was seen a handful of times. V and J are TRBV7-9 and TRBJ1-5; 8 nucleotides agree with TRBD1. The germline V gene encodes CDR1 SEHNR and CDR2 FQNEAQ (reference sequence). The CDR3 has 16 amino acids. Trimming at V came to 1 base and at J to 7 bases, leaving 9 bases not matched to a gene. In DNA, the CDR3 is TGTGCCAGCAGCTTAGGGACAGGGACATCGGGACAGCCCCAGCATTTT. Its protein product is CASSLGTGTSGQPQHF.

This clonotype has only a few counts. This chain uses TRBV20-1 with TRBJ1-3; 7 bases align to TRBD1. The germline CDR1 and CDR2 sequences are DFQATT and SNEGSKA (reference sequence). V was pared by 2 bases and J by 0 bases, with 4 bases of the junction left unmatched. This CDR3 is 15 amino acids long. CDR3 region: CSARRGQHSGNTIYF. CDR3 in DNA: TGCAGTGCTAGAAGGGGACAGCACTCTGGAAACACCATATATTTT.

The sample holds a few counts of this clonotype. The chain employs TRBV15 and TRBJ2-1; 8 bases fit TRBD1. With 5 bases clipped from V and 6 bases from J, the junction kept 9 bases outside the gene matches. This CDR3 contains 15 residues. Per germline, CDR1 LNHNV and CDR2 YYDKDF (reference sequence). The CDR3 DNA reads TGTGCCACCAGCCGAGGACAGGGCGGGTCCAATGAGCAGTTCTTC. This encodes CATSRGQGGSNEQFF.

This clonotype has ten or more counts. The chain carries TRBV28 and TRBJ2-7; D might be TRBD2 (7 bases). V lost 5 bases and J lost 3, with 14 bases in between. The CDR3 contains 14 residues. CDR1 and CDR2 (germline): MDHEN, SYDVKM. The CDR3: CASSLRGGHYEQYF. The DNA for the CDR3 is TGTGCCAGCAGTCTAAGGGGGGGGCACTACGAGCAGTACTTC.